The 27 T cell receptor beta chains below come from one sample, sequenced in a study of beta chain features in type 1 diabetes (dated by TCRdb to the late 2010s). Findings and caveats that apply to the study as a whole: In all four CD4+ subsets, TCRB CDR3 length was moderately but significantly shorter in type 1 diabetes patients.

These receptors are not linked to any known antigen. Library method: the immunoSEQ multiplex PCR assay. All of the isolated RNA was reverse transcribed with the High Capacity cDNA Reverse Transcription Kit, so expressed TCRB transcripts were sequenced. Not all clones reach the TCRdb copy of this immuneACCESS table, which keeps in-frame sequences only. Checked studies attribute under half of the gap to unresolved V genes and leave the rest unexplained. The sample includes 250,000 to 350,000 clones, with approximately 16% observed a single time. The biggest ten clones account for 0.015% to 0.017% of the sample. The sample comprised naive CD4+ T cells from blood. The cell subset or site label of this sample denotes: true naive CD4+ T cells. These TCRs come from a man in his late teens or twenties with type 1 diabetes.

This clone was recorded a few times. The rearrangement uses TRBV5-1 and TRBJ2-3, with TRBD2 identical over 7 bases. The CDR3 consists of 12 residues. Unmatched junction bases numbered 2, after V lost 5 bases and J lost 5 bases. In germline, CDR1 is SGHRS, CDR2 YFSETQ. CDR3 nucleotides: TGCGCCAGCAGGCGGGAGATAGATACGCAGTATTTT. Translated: CASRREIDTQYF.

This clone was seen a handful of times. This chain's CDR3 is CASSPQGRAEAFF. In DNA, the CDR3 is TGTGCCAGCTCGCCGCAGGGAAGGGCTGAAGCTTTCTTT. The V and J genes are TRBV18 and TRBJ1-1, with D perhaps matching TRBD1 (5 bases). The V end was cut by 6 bases, the J end by 6 bases, with 14 bases between. Germline CDR1 and CDR2: KGHSH and LQKENI. CDR3 length equals 13 residues. Supplemented by reference TRBV18 and TRBJ1-1, the full variable domain reads NAGVMQNPRHLVRRRGQEARLRCSPMKGHSHVYWYRQLPEEGLKFMVYLQKENIIDESGMPKERFSAEFPKEGPSILRIQQVVRGDSAAYFCASSPQGRAEAFFGQGTRLTVV.

V and J are TRBV30 and TRBJ2-1; TRBD2 aligns across 11 bases. The CDR3 covers 15 residues. The V gene's germline CDR1 is GTSNPN and CDR2 SVGIG (reference sequence). The junction had 4 bases not matched to a gene; V was cut back by 0 bases and J by 6 bases. The CDR3 DNA reads as TGTGCCTGGAGTGTAGGTAGCGGGAGGGGCAATGAGCAGTTCTTC. The encoded protein is CAWSVGSGRGNEQFF. Using reference TRBV30 and TRBJ2-1 for the parts outside the CDR3, the full variable domain is SQTIHQWPATLVQPVGSPLSLECTVEGTSNPNLYWYRQAAGRGLQLLFYSVGIGQISSEVPQNLSASRPQDRQFILSSKKLLLSDSGFYLCAWSVGSGRGNEQFFGPGTRLTVL.

This clone appeared a few times. In nucleotides, the CDR3 is TGTGCCAGCAGGCCCGGGAGAGTCGGGAACAATGAGCAGTTCTTC. Its translation: CASRPGRVGNNEQFF. The chain employs TRBV28 and TRBJ2-1, with a weak D call TRBD2 (6 bases). CDR1 is MDHEN, CDR2 SYDVKM, per germline. With 6 bases removed from V and 5 bases from J, the gap between germline ends came to 17 bases. The CDR3 is 15 residues long.

This clone has more than one count but fewer than ten. This chain uses TRBV29-1 with TRBJ2-2, with D hard to call. The CDR3 runs 13 residues. The germline V gene encodes CDR1 SQVTM and CDR2 ANQGSEA. With 4 bases removed from V and 4 bases from J, the gap between germline ends came to 10 bases. The CDR3 is CSVGVPVTGELFF. CDR3 nucleotide sequence: TGCAGCGTTGGTGTACCGGTCACCGGGGAGCTGTTTTTT.

This clone has a handful of counts. The CDR3 loop reads CASSWALTEAFF. Written as DNA, the CDR3 is TGTGCCAGCAGCTGGGCCCTCACTGAAGCTTTCTTT. This sequence joins TRBV7-2 and TRBJ1-1; D unresolved. Per the germline V gene, CDR1 is SGHTA and CDR2 is FQGNSA. Trimming left V 4 bases short and J 4 bases short, with 7 bases between. This CDR3 comprises 12 residues.

This clone came up a few times. The rearrangement uses TRBV7-2 and TRBJ2-5; 7 bases align to TRBD2. Trimming took 3 bases from V and 1 from J; bases not matched to a gene: 5. There are 15 residues in the CDR3. Germline V gene data show CDR1 as SGHTA and CDR2 as FQGNSA. The CDR3 coding sequence is TGTGCCAGCAGCTTTGGAGCGGGGATCCAAGAGACCCAGTACTTC. Its protein is CASSFGAGIQETQYF.

Only a few counts were recorded for this clone. This chain joins TRBV6-5 and TRBJ2-7; 7 bases fit TRBD1. The CDR3 extends over 14 amino acids. Germline CDR1 reads MNHEY; CDR2 reads SVGAGI. Germline trimming cut 6 bases from V and 2 bases from J; bases unmatched to any gene: 7. The CDR3 region has the DNA TGTGCCAGCAGCCGGCTGACAGGGACCTACGAGCAGTACTTC. Translation: CASSRLTGTYEQYF.

This clone was observed a few times. CDR3 residues: CASSLAWYGKFGNEQFF. The CDR3 nucleotides are TGTGCCAGCAGCTTAGCGTGGTACGGGAAGTTCGGCAATGAGCAGTTCTTC. V usage is TRBV7-9 and J usage is TRBJ2-1; D perhaps matches TRBD2 (5 bases). V dropped 0 bases and J dropped 6 bases, with 18 bases sitting between them. Germline V gene sequence: CDR1 SEHNR, CDR2 FQNEAQ (reference sequence). The CDR3 is made up of 17 amino acids.

J is TRBJ2-2 and V is TRBV18; 7 bases are a match to TRBD1. The CDR3 sequence is 15 residues long. Germline trimming cut 5 bases from V and 1 base from J; bases unmatched to any gene: 4. Germline assignment: CDR1 KGHSH and CDR2 LQKENI. CDR3 nucleotide sequence: TGTGCCAGCTCATCCGGGACAGTGAACACCGGGGAGCTGTTTTTT. Amino acids: CASSSGTVNTGELFF.

This clone has more than one count but fewer than ten. This rearrangement joins TRBV9 to TRBJ2-1; no clear D. This CDR3 is built from 15 residues. The germline V gene has CDR1 SGDLS and CDR2 YYNGEE. Trimming removed 4 bases at V and 4 bases at J, with 15 bases between. The CDR3 nucleotides read TGTGCCAGCAGCCTCTCCCCGGGTATGTACAATGAGCAGTTCTTC. Translation: CASSLSPGMYNEQFF.

In its sample, this clone was seen once. The rearrangement uses TRBV30 and TRBJ2-5; possibly TRBD1 for D (7 bases). This CDR3 has 14 residues. Trimming cost V 2 bases and J 4 bases, with 14 bases left between them. From germline, CDR1 is GTSNPN and CDR2 SVGIG (reference sequence). The chain's CDR3 is CAWSLAGGGETQYF. CDR3 in DNA: TGTGCCTGGAGTTTGGCAGGGGGAGGAGAGACCCAGTACTTC.

This rearrangement joins TRBV21-1 to TRBJ2-7; TRBD1 was called by the table and not checked on the DNA. TRBV21-1 has pseudogene status. The CDR3 is made up of 17 amino acids. The CDR3 reads CASSTETDRGRSHEQYF. CDR3 nucleotides: TGTGCCAGCAGCACCGAAACAGACAGGGGGCGGTCCCACGAGCAGTACTTC.

The table lists this clone with a few counts. This sequence joins TRBV13 and TRBJ1-4; the match to TRBD1 covers 8 bases. CDR1 and CDR2 (germline): PRHDT, FYEKMQ (reference sequence). The CDR3 has 14 residues. Trimming removed 5 bases from V and 7 bases from J; junction bases left unmatched: 6. The DNA for the CDR3 is TGTGCCAGCAGCAGGACAGGGAGTGGTGAAAAACTGTTTTTT. It yields the protein CASSRTGSGEKLFF. Using reference TRBV13 and TRBJ1-4 for the parts outside the CDR3, the full variable domain is AAGVIQSPRHLIKEKRETATLKCYPIPRHDTVYWYQQGPGQDPQFLISFYEKMQSDKGSIPDRFSAQQFSDYHSELNMSSLELGDSALYFCASSRTGSGEKLFFGSGTQLSVL.

This clone was observed a few times. The chain recombines TRBV28 with TRBJ1-5; tentatively, D is TRBD1 (5 bases). Trimming stripped 4 bases from V and 7 bases from J, with 11 bases between. CDR3 length equals 13 residues. The germline CDR1 and CDR2 sequences are MDHEN and SYDVKM. The chain's CDR3 is CASSYRSRQPQHF. CDR3 DNA: TGTGCCAGCAGTTACAGGAGTAGACAGCCCCAGCATTTT.

The V and J genes are TRBV2 and TRBJ2-7, with D possibly TRBD1 on 6 matching bases. The CDR3 is 11 amino acids. Deletions cut 10 bases from V and 3 bases from J, with 10 bases between. CDR1 and CDR2 from the germline V gene are SNHLY and FYNNEI. The CDR3 spells CANGDIYEQYF. DNA of the CDR3: TGTGCCAACGGGGACATCTACGAGCAGTACTTC. Full variable domain (missing parts from reference TRBV2 and TRBJ2-7): EPEVTQTPSHQVTQMGQEVILRCVPISNHLYFYWYRQILGQKVEFLVSFYNNEISEKSEIFDDQFSVERPDGSNFTLKIRSTKLEDSAMYFCANGDIYEQYFGPGTRLTVT.

The rearrangement uses TRBV5-4 and TRBJ1-2; D possibly corresponds to TRBD1 (6 bases). From germline, CDR1 is SGHNT and CDR2 YYREEE (reference sequence). This CDR3 is 12 amino acids long. The ends were cut back, 4 bases at V and 8 bases at J, with 12 bases in the middle. CDR3 nucleotide sequence: TGTGCCAGCAGCAGCGACAGGTACGGCTACACCTTC. The encoded protein is CASSSDRYGYTF.

The chain carries TRBV5-1 and TRBJ2-3; possible D gene TRBD2, 5 bases. V gave up 0 bases and J gave up 0 bases, with 5 bases separating them. The CDR3 loop spans 14 amino acids. From germline, CDR1 is SGHRS and CDR2 YFSETQ. The CDR3 loop reads CASSLGGSTDTQYF. The CDR3 DNA reads TGCGCCAGCAGCTTGGGAGGGAGCACAGATACGCAGTATTTT.

This clone was counted once. The chain recombines TRBV30 with TRBJ2-1; perhaps TRBD2 as D (5 bases). In germline, CDR1 is GTSNPN, CDR2 SVGIG (reference sequence). V lost 4 bases to trimming and J lost 2 bases, with 12 bases between them. The length of the CDR3 is 14 residues. The CDR3 DNA follows: TGTGCCTGGAAGGACTCCAAGCCCTACAATGAGCAGTTCTTC. Translating gives CAWKDSKPYNEQFF.

This chain links TRBV9 with TRBJ2-6; D remains unclear. CDR1 and CDR2 (germline): SGDLS, YYNGEE. The CDR3 contains 18 residues. Trimming left V 4 bases short and J 0 bases short, with 17 bases between. The CDR3 is CASSFTPPGRSGANVLTF. In DNA, the CDR3 is TGTGCCAGCAGCTTCACCCCTCCAGGCCGCTCTGGGGCCAACGTCCTGACTTTC.

This chain links TRBV5-1 with TRBJ2-1; TRBD2 is a possible D gene (6 bases). Trimming shortened V by 5 bases and J by 8 bases, and 11 bases separated the two germline ends. Germline-derived CDR1 and CDR2 are SGHRS and YFSETQ. The CDR3 consists of 12 residues. CDR3 sequence reads: CASSDGDYEQFF. The CDR3 DNA reads TGCGCCAGCAGTGATGGGGACTATGAGCAGTTCTTC.

This clone was detected a few times. CDR3 sequence: CASSTRGTGAGEQYF. The CDR3 DNA reads as TGTGCCAGCAGTACACGGGGCACAGGGGCGGGGGAGCAGTACTTC. V and J are TRBV6-6 and TRBJ2-7; D perhaps matches TRBD1 (7 bases). The CDR3 is 15 amino acids. Germline CDR1 MNHNY, CDR2 SVGAGI (reference sequence). Trimming shortened V by 5 bases and J by 7 bases, and 21 bases separated the two germline ends.

The DNA for the CDR3 is TGTGCCAGCAGCCCCATGGACGGACTAGGAGCCTACGAGCAGTACTTC. This codes for CASSPMDGLGAYEQYF. The chain uses TRBV4-2 and TRBJ2-7, with 7 bases lining up with TRBD2. The CDR3 consists of 16 residues. The ends lost 4 bases at V and 2 bases at J; junction bases unmatched: 11. The germline CDR1 and CDR2 sequences are LGHNA and YNFKEQ.

The V and J genes are TRBV7-9 and TRBJ1-2, with D possibly matching TRBD1 (5 bases). Between the trimmed V and J ends, which lost 3 bases and 4 bases, there was a span of 9 bases. From germline, CDR1 is SEHNR and CDR2 FQNEAQ (reference sequence). The CDR3 runs to 13 residues. The CDR3 DNA follows: TGTGCCAGCAGCTTTGGGCAGGGCTATGGCTACACCTTC. Translated, it gives CASSFGQGYGYTF. Looking up the rest from reference TRBV7-9 and TRBJ1-2 gives the full variable domain: DTGVSQNPRHKITKRGQNVTFRCDPISEHNRLYWYRQTLGQGPEFLTYFQNEAQLEKSRLLSDRFSAERPKGSFSTLEIQRTEQGDSAMYLCASSFGQGYGYTFGSGTRLTVV.

A few counts support this clone. This chain joins TRBV7-2 and TRBJ2-3; tentatively, D is TRBD1 (6 bases). Germline V gives CDR1 SGHTA, CDR2 FQGNSA. With 1 base removed from V and 5 bases from J, the gap between germline ends came to 13 bases. The CDR3 length is 15 residues. CDR3 in DNA: TGTGCCAGCAGCTTAGGGGGCTCCAGGGGAGATACGCAGTATTTT. Its protein is CASSLGGSRGDTQYF. Together with reference TRBV7-2 and TRBJ2-3, the CDR3 gives the full variable domain: GAGVSQSPSNKVTEKGKDVELRCDPISGHTALYWYRQSLGQGLEFLIYFQGNSAPDKSGLPSDRFSAERTGGSVSTLTIQRTQQEDSAVYLCASSLGGSRGDTQYFGPGTRLTVL.

V and J are TRBV7-9 and TRBJ2-1; 12 bases match TRBD1. V dropped 2 bases and J dropped 10; count of bases not matched to a gene: 9. The CDR3 sequence is 16 residues long. Per germline, CDR1 SEHNR and CDR2 FQNEAQ (reference sequence). The CDR3 DNA sequence: TGTGCCAGCAGCTTAAGCCGGGACAGGGGGCGCGGGGAGCAGTTCTTC. This codes for CASSLSRDRGRGEQFF.

V gene TRBV29-1 combines with J gene TRBJ2-3; D remains ambiguous. V was clipped by 1 base and J by 4 bases, with 12 bases between them. The CDR3 contains 14 residues. Per the germline V gene, CDR1 is SQVTM and CDR2 is ANQGSEA. The CDR3 DNA reads as TGCAGCGTTGAAGGGGTGTATCGGGCAGATACGCAGTATTTT. It specifies CSVEGVYRADTQYF.